The rows below give T cell receptor beta chains drawn from one sample of a study of T-cell memory formation after mild COVID-19. TCRdb used MiXCR to reprocess the 5' RACE reads, holding one entry per CDR3 protein. The table has about 140,000 distinct CDR3 sequences, 14% seen once. Sequenced material: PBMCs or a T cell subset sorted from them (not recorded which). These receptor sequences come from an adult woman who had mild COVID-19 (a few samples of this study predate the infection). Cell type and time point are not known. The CDR3 runs from the conserved cysteine through the conserved F or W. A D gene is named only where the DNA matches it firmly. Expanded clones get a size class; other rows say once, few or many, or leave the size out.

v_gene	len	j_gene	abundance	d_gene	CDR3nt	CDR3aa
TRBV7-8	16	TRBJ1-3	.	.	TGTGCCAGCAGCTTAGAGGTCGGCATATCTGGAAACACCATATATTTT	CASSLEVGISGNTIYF
TRBV27	14	TRBJ1-1	.	.	TGTGCCAGCTATTATCAGGCCGCGGGAACTGAAGCTTTCTTT	CASYYQAAGTEAFF
TRBV12-3/TRBV12-4	13	TRBJ2-3	.	.	TGTGCCAGCAGTTTAATCCTCACAGATACGCAGTATTTT	CASSLILTDTQYF
TRBV20-1	16	TRBJ2-2	.	TRBD2	TGCAGTGCTGAGAAGGACGGGAGGGCCGCCACCGGGGAGCTGTTTTTT	CSAEKDGRAATGELFF
TRBV18	12	TRBJ2-5	.	.	TGTGCCAGCTCCATAAACCAAGAGACCCAGTACTTC	CASSINQETQYF
TRBV29-1	11	TRBJ2-1	few	TRBD2	TGCAGCGTCCCGACTAGCCATGAGCAGTTCTTC	CSVPTSHEQFF
TRBV5-4	14	TRBJ2-7	.	TRBD1	TGTGCCAGCAGCTTGGGAGACAGGGTCCACGAGCAGTACTTC	CASSLGDRVHEQYF
TRBV7-8	15	TRBJ2-7	few	.	TGTGCCAGCAGCCCCCAGGGGAGGAGCTCCTACGAGCAGTACTTC	CASSPQGRSSYEQYF
TRBV10-3	16	TRBJ2-7	.	.	TGTGCCATCTCCGGCGCAGGGGCTCTATGGGCCTACGAGCAGTACTTC	CAISGAGALWAYEQYF
TRBV7-9	14	TRBJ1-6	few	.	TGTGCCAGCAGCTACGGGGTTTATAATTCACCCCTCCACTTT	CASSYGVYNSPLHF
TRBV6-5	12	TRBJ2-7	.	TRBD1	TGTGCCATCGGACAGGGGGTTAACGAGCAGTACTTC	CAIGQGVNEQYF
TRBV4-2	15	TRBJ2-6	.	.	TGTGCCAGCAGCCAAGATAATGATGGGGCCAACGTCCTGACTTTC	CASSQDNDGANVLTF
TRBV5-1	14	TRBJ2-7	.	.	TGCGCCAGCAGCTCCGTGGACAGTTCCTACGAGCAGTACTTC	CASSSVDSSYEQYF
TRBV7-6	20	TRBJ2-5	few	TRBD1	TGTGCCAGCAGCTTAGCGAATGAAATGAGCCAGGACAGGGCCGAAGAGACCCAGTACTTC	CASSLANEMSQDRAEETQYF
TRBV28	15	TRBJ2-7	.	.	TGTGCCAGCAGTTCACCCGGACAGGGAGGGAGTGGGGAGTACTTC	CASSSPGQGGSGEYF
TRBV6-2/TRBV6-3	20	TRBJ2-3	few	TRBD2	TGTGCCAGCAGGCTTCTACCGGGACTAGCGGGATTACGGGGCACAGATACGCAGTATTTT	CASRLLPGLAGLRGTDTQYF
TRBV4-3	17	TRBJ1-1	few	TRBD1	TGCGCCAGCAGCCAAGAGATAGGGACAGTTGGTTTCACTGAAGCTTTCTTT	CASSQEIGTVGFTEAFF
TRBV7-6	14	TRBJ1-1	.	.	TGTGCCAGCTGCCCGACAGGCTGGAACACTGAAGCTTTCTTT	CASCPTGWNTEAFF
TRBV29-1	17	TRBJ2-6	.	.	TGCAGCGTTGAGGGAGGGACAGTCTCCTCTGGGGCCAACGTCCTGACTTTC	CSVEGGTVSSGANVLTF
TRBV11-3	18	TRBJ2-1	.	.	TGTGCCAGCAGCTTGTCCTCCAGACTAGGGACATTCGATGATGAGCAGTTCTTC	CASSLSSRLGTFDDEQFF
TRBV24-1	14	TRBJ1-1	few	.	TGTGCCACCAGTGGAGGGATCGGGGGCACTGAAGCTTTCTTT	CATSGGIGGTEAFF
TRBV7-9	16	TRBJ2-7	.	TRBD1	TGTGCCAGCAGCTTAGTCCAACTGACAGGGCCCTACGAGCAGTACTTC	CASSLVQLTGPYEQYF
TRBV27	12	TRBJ2-7	few	.	TGTGCCAGCAGTTTATGGGGTTACGAGCAGTACTTC	CASSLWGYEQYF
TRBV11-2	15	TRBJ2-3	.	.	TGTGCCAGCAGCTTAGGCCCTCAGGGGACAGATACGCAGTATTTT	CASSLGPQGTDTQYF
TRBV24-1	14	TRBJ1-5	.	.	TGTGCCACAAGCAGCCAGCTCAGCAATCAGCCCCAGCATTTT	CATSSQLSNQPQHF
TRBV20-1	14	TRBJ2-1	.	.	TGCAGTGCTAGAGAGATAGACACGTACAATGAGCAGTTCTTC	CSAREIDTYNEQFF
TRBV25-1	12	TRBJ2-1	few	.	TGTGCCAGCAGTGAGTTAGCGCATGAGCAGTTCTTC	CASSELAHEQFF
TRBV4-1	17	TRBJ2-7	.	TRBD1	TGCGCCAGCAGCCGCCTTGAGGAGAGAAGGGGGCCTTTCGAGCAGTACTTC	CASSRLEERRGPFEQYF
TRBV30	17	TRBJ2-7	.	TRBD2	TGTGCCTGGAGTCCAACTAGCGGGAGGGCCTACCGGTACGAGCAGTACTTC	CAWSPTSGRAYRYEQYF
TRBV9	16	TRBJ2-1	.	.	TGTGCCAGCAGCGGAGGGACGTCTGGCTCCTACAATGAGCAGTTCTTC	CASSGGTSGSYNEQFF
TRBV20-1	15	TRBJ2-7	.	.	TGCAGTGCTAGGCCCCCGGGGGGCGGCTCCTACGAGCAGTACTTC	CSARPPGGGSYEQYF
TRBV12-5	14	TRBJ2-7	.	TRBD2	TGTGCTAGTGGACCAGCGGGAGGGCTCCCCGAGCAGTACTTC	CASGPAGGLPEQYF
TRBV29-1	15	TRBJ2-5	.	TRBD1	TGCAGCGTTGAGCCAACCGACAGGGGGGAAGAGACCCAGTACTTC	CSVEPTDRGEETQYF
TRBV9	14	TRBJ2-2	few	.	TGTGCCAGCAGCGTAGGTCCGAACACCGGGGAGCTGTTTTTT	CASSVGPNTGELFF
TRBV4-1	16	TRBJ1-1	many	.	TGCGCCAGCAGCCAAGATCTAGGCAGCGAGGACACTGAAGCTTTCTTT	CASSQDLGSEDTEAFF
TRBV12-3/TRBV12-4	15	TRBJ1-5	.	TRBD1	TGTGCCAGCAGTCCATACAGGGGCTCCGATCAGCCCCAGCATTTT	CASSPYRGSDQPQHF
TRBV7-8	16	TRBJ2-1	.	TRBD1	TGTGCCAGCAGCTTAGCAGGGACAGGGTGGAACAATGAGCAGTTCTTC	CASSLAGTGWNNEQFF
TRBV11-2	14	TRBJ1-2	.	.	TGTGCCAGCAGCTTACCGACAGCCCCCTATGGCTACACCTTC	CASSLPTAPYGYTF
TRBV3-1	13	TRBJ2-3	few	.	TGTGCCACCTCGTTCTCACTCGGAGATACGCAGTATTTT	CATSFSLGDTQYF
TRBV7-9	14	TRBJ2-3	.	TRBD2	TGTGCCAGCATCGGGGGCGGGAGGTCAGATACGCAGTATTTT	CASIGGGRSDTQYF
TRBV7-3	11	TRBJ2-7	many	.	TGTGCCAGCAGCTTTCGCTACGAGCAGTACTTC	CASSFRYEQYF
TRBV19	15	TRBJ2-3	.	TRBD2	TGTGCCAGTAGACCGGGACTAGCGGGCCTCGATACGCAGTATTTT	CASRPGLAGLDTQYF
TRBV11-2	14	TRBJ2-7	few	.	TGTGCCAGCAGCTCAAGCGGGCGAACCTACGAGCAGTACTTC	CASSSSGRTYEQYF
TRBV12-3/TRBV12-4	16	TRBJ2-7	.	.	TGTGCCAGCAGCCGCCGGGAGTGGGGGAGCTCCTACGAGCAGTACTTC	CASSRREWGSSYEQYF
TRBV6-2/TRBV6-3	14	TRBJ2-1	.	.	TGTGCCAGCAGTTGGGTGGGAAGGTACAATGAGCAGTTCTTC	CASSWVGRYNEQFF
TRBV2	14	TRBJ2-1	.	.	TGTGCCAGCAGTGAATGGTCAAGCGACAATGAGCAGTTCTTC	CASSEWSSDNEQFF
TRBV6-5	13	TRBJ2-1	.	TRBD1	TGTGCCAGCAGTTACTCACAGGGGGGTGAGCAGTTCTTC	CASSYSQGGEQFF
TRBV4-1	15	TRBJ1-2	.	.	TGCGCCAGCAGCCAAGCTGGGGAAATCAGCGTTGGCTACACCTTC	CASSQAGEISVGYTF
TRBV5-1	16	TRBJ2-1	.	TRBD2	TGCGCCAGCAGCTTGTCTAGCGGGGGGGTTTACAATGAGCAGTTCTTC	CASSLSSGGVYNEQFF
TRBV29-1	13	TRBJ2-2	few	.	TGCAGCGCCCAACGGCAAAACACCGGGGAGCTGTTTTTT	CSAQRQNTGELFF
TRBV9	16	TRBJ1-1	.	.	TGTGCCAGCAGCGTAGGGGGGCCAGGGGAGGACACTGAAGCTTTCTTT	CASSVGGPGEDTEAFF
TRBV11-3	13	TRBJ2-7	.	.	TGTGCCAGCAGGTTGAGGCTCAGCTACGAGCAGTACTTC	CASRLRLSYEQYF
TRBV5-1	15	TRBJ2-7	.	TRBD2	TGCGCCAGCAGACTGACTAGCGGGGGATCCTACGAGCAGTACTTC	CASRLTSGGSYEQYF